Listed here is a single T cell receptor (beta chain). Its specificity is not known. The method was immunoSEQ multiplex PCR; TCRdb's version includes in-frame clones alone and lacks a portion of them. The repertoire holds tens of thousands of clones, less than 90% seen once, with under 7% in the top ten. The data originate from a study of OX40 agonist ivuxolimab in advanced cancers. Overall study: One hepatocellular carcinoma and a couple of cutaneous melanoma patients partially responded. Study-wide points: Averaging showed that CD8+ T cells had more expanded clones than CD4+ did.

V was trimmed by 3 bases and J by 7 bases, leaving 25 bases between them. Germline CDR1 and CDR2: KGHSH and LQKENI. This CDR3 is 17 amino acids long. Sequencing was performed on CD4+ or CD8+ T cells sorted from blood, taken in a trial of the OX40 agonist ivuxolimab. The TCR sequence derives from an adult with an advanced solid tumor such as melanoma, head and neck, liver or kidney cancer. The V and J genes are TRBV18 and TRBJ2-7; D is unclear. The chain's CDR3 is CASSPDLVPQPLLEQYF. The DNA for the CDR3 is TGTGCCAGCTCACCCGACTTGGTTCCCCAACCTTTGTTGGAGCAGTACTTC.